Listed below are T cell receptor beta chains from one sample, sequenced in a study of shared clonotypes between healthy human individuals. Sequencing used immunoSEQ multiplex PCR; TCRdb keeps in-frame clones, though not all of them. The profile covers about 1 million clones, with around 75% appearing a single time and about 1.5% taken by the ten largest. The sequencing input was memory CD4+ T cells sorted from blood. Receptors originate from a man aged 18 to 30 in good health. Each CDR3 is given with its conserved first and last residue. D genes are given only for firm matches. Not all rows give a size; the values are once, few, many and, for expanded clones, a class.

v_gene	j_gene	abundance	d_gene	len	CDR3aa	CDR3nt
TRBV2	TRBJ1-2	NA	NA	14	CASSTGPTNYGYTF	TGTGCCAGCAGTACCGGGCCAACTAACTATGGCTACACCTTC
TRBV18	TRBJ2-5	NA	NA	13	CASSPRQGETQYF	TGTGCCAGCTCACCCCGCCAGGGGGAGACCCAGTACTTC
TRBV18	TRBJ1-2	NA	NA	17	CASSPDISGSRLAGYTF	TGTGCCAGCTCCCCGGACATCTCTGGCTCCCGCTTGGCTGGCTACACCTTC
TRBV6-1	TRBJ2-7	NA	TRBD1	14	CASRRGQLNYEQYF	TGTGCCAGCAGGAGGGGACAGTTGAACTACGAGCAGTACTTC
TRBV6-6	TRBJ1-1	NA	NA	13	CASNRPGNTEAFF	TGTGCCAGCAACCGCCCGGGCAACACTGAAGCTTTCTTT
TRBV5-4	TRBJ2-1	NA	NA	15	CASSLNAVSYNEQFF	TGTGCCAGCAGCTTAAATGCGGTTTCCTACAATGAGCAGTTCTTC
TRBV9	TRBJ2-1	NA	TRBD2	16	CASSPYGGLAGEKQFF	TGTGCCAGCAGCCCTTACGGAGGACTAGCGGGAGAGAAGCAGTTCTTC
TRBV19	TRBJ2-7	NA	TRBD2	15	CASSIVAGETYEQYF	TGTGCCAGTAGTATAGTAGCGGGAGAGACCTACGAGCAGTACTTC
TRBV18	TRBJ2-5	NA	NA	14	CASSPRLGQETQYF	TGTGCCAGCTCACCAAGGCTAGGGCAAGAGACCCAGTACTTC
TRBV5-8	TRBJ2-5	NA	TRBD1	16	CASSLSGTGTQETQYF	TGTGCCAGCAGTCTCTCCGGGACAGGGACCCAAGAGACCCAGTACTTC
TRBV9	TRBJ2-3	NA	NA	13	CASSVGSTDTQYF	TGTGCCAGCAGCGTAGGGTCCACAGATACGCAGTATTTT
TRBV19	TRBJ1-5	once	TRBD1	13	CASSDRVNQPQHF	TGTGCCAGCTCAGACAGGGTCAATCAGCCCCAGCATTTT
TRBV6-5	TRBJ1-6	many	NA	13	CASSSTGNSPLHF	TGTGCCAGCAGTTCAACTGGCAATTCACCCCTCCACTTT
TRBV13	TRBJ1-2	NA	NA	14	CASSSRSGGYGYTF	TGTGCCAGCAGCTCCCGAAGTGGGGGCTATGGCTACACCTTC
TRBV12-5	TRBJ2-4	NA	TRBD2	20	CASGPTTTSGTLLAKNIQYF	TGTGCTAGTGGTCCCACAACGACTAGCGGGACTTTATTAGCCAAAAACATTCAGTACTTC
TRBV7-9	TRBJ2-1	NA	TRBD2	15	CASSLSSGRGNEQFF	TGTGCCAGCAGCTTATCTAGCGGGAGGGGAAATGAGCAGTTCTTC
TRBV5-1	TRBJ1-6	NA	NA	15	CASSIGHNDNSPLHF	TGCGCCAGCAGTATAGGGCACAACGATAATTCACCCCTCCACTTT
TRBV29-1	TRBJ2-2	NA	TRBD2	15	CSAQGLAGNTGELFF	TGCAGCGCCCAGGGACTAGCGGGGAACACCGGGGAGCTGTTTTTT
TRBV11-3	TRBJ2-2	NA	TRBD1	15	CASSRRQGVGGELFF	TGTGCCAGCAGCAGGAGACAGGGTGTAGGCGGGGAGCTGTTTTTT
TRBV15	TRBJ2-7	NA	NA	17	CATSRAGSSVEVYEQYF	TGTGCCACCAGCAGGGCAGGTTCTAGTGTGGAAGTCTACGAGCAGTACTTC
TRBV6-5	TRBJ2-7	NA	NA	13	CASSYSGAREQYF	TGTGCCAGCAGTTACTCAGGGGCGAGGGAGCAGTACTTC
TRBV5-4	TRBJ1-1	NA	NA	15	CASSGGLQKGTEAFF	TGTGCCAGCAGCGGGGGCCTTCAGAAGGGCACTGAAGCTTTCTTT
TRBV11-2	TRBJ1-1	once	TRBD1	15	CASSFSGTGGTEAFF	TGTGCCAGCAGCTTTTCCGGGACAGGGGGCACTGAAGCTTTCTTT
TRBV7-3	TRBJ2-4	NA	NA	13	CASSRGLGNIQYF	TGTGCCAGCAGCAGAGGGCTCGGAAACATTCAGTACTTC
TRBV18	TRBJ2-5	NA	TRBD2	15	CASSPGASGEETQYF	TGTGCCAGCTCACCAGGGGCTAGCGGGGAAGAGACCCAGTACTTC
TRBV7-2	TRBJ1-5	many	NA	12	CASSNGNQPQHF	TGTGCCAGCAGCAACGGTAATCAGCCCCAGCATTTT
TRBV10-2	TRBJ2-1	NA	NA	14	CASSPMTANNEQFF	TGCGCCAGCAGCCCAATGACAGCTAACAATGAGCAGTTCTTC
TRBV5-1	TRBJ2-5	NA	TRBD1	14	CSNRETGGQETQYF	TGCTCAAACCGGGAAACAGGGGGTCAAGAGACCCAGTACTTC
TRBV10-1	TRBJ2-7	many	NA	13	CASSEASTYEQYF	TGCGCCAGCAGTGAAGCCAGTACCTACGAGCAGTACTTC
TRBV30	TRBJ2-1	NA	NA	14	CAWSVRLEYNEQFF	TGTGCCTGGAGTGTACGGCTAGAATACAATGAGCAGTTCTTC